This passage covers 21 T cell receptor beta chains from one sample sequenced in a study of cytomegalovirus exposure and HLA in healthy donors. Vbeta (60) and Jbeta (13) primers were used in the PCR. Libraries were prepared by immunoSEQ multiplex PCR; TCRdb keeps only in-frame clonotypes and omits some of them. The data show 110,000 or so clones, just under 80% seen once. The sequenced material came from PBMCs. All receptors derive from a young man in good health and CMV-seronegative.

The table lists this clone with a count of one. The chain recombines TRBV7-2 with TRBJ2-2, with D maybe TRBD2 (7 bases). The CDR3 runs to 16 residues. Germline CDR1 SGHTA, CDR2 FQGNSA. Trimming shortened V by 5 bases and J by 4 bases, and 17 bases separated the two germline ends. The CDR3 region is CASSTGGAGSTGELFF. In DNA, the CDR3 is TGTGCCAGCAGCACTGGGGGGGCGGGGAGCACCGGGGAGCTGTTTTTT. Combining the CDR3 with reference TRBV7-2 and TRBJ2-2 gives the whole variable domain GAGVSQSPSNKVTEKGKDVELRCDPISGHTALYWYRQSLGQGLEFLIYFQGNSAPDKSGLPSDRFSAERTGGSVSTLTIQRTQQEDSAVYLCASSTGGAGSTGELFFGEGSRLTVL.

The genes are TRBV5-1 and TRBJ2-7, with 10 bases fitting TRBD1. This CDR3 contains 14 residues. V dropped 6 bases and J dropped 4; count of bases not matched to a gene: 7. The V gene's germline CDR1 is SGHRS and CDR2 YFSETQ. For the CDR3, the DNA is TGCGCCAGCATCGGAGACAGGGGGCGGTACGAGCAGTACTTC. Encoded protein: CASIGDRGRYEQYF.

The V and J genes are TRBV4-3 and TRBJ1-2; TRBD1 agrees at 9 bases. V trimming: 5 bases; J trimming: 8 bases; junction bases outside the gene matches: 3. Germline loops: CDR1 LGHNA, CDR2 YSLEER. The CDR3 has 12 amino acids. The CDR3 DNA is TGCGCCAGCAGCGGGGACAGGGCCGGCTACACCTTC. Protein: CASSGDRAGYTF.

The genes are TRBV10-3 and TRBJ1-2; TRBD1 matches 7 bases. Germline trimming cut 7 bases from V and 6 bases from J; bases unmatched to any gene: 8. Germline lookup yields CDR1 ENHRY and CDR2 SYGVKD. CDR3 length: 13 amino acids. The DNA for the CDR3 is TGTGCCATCACCTCCGACAGGGAGAATGGCTACACCTTC. The encoded protein is CAITSDRENGYTF.

This clone appeared once. The chain combines TRBV10-1 with TRBJ2-7; 9 bases line up with TRBD1. V was clipped by 7 bases and J by 7 bases; unmatched bases: 11. The CDR3 is made up of 14 amino acids. Germline CDR1 and CDR2: WNHNN and SYGVQD (reference sequence). Written as DNA, the CDR3 is TGCGCCAGCAATGCCGGGACAGGGAATTTTGAGCAGTACTTC. Translating it yields CASNAGTGNFEQYF.

The J gene is TRBJ2-1, the V gene TRBV15; maybe TRBD1 (5 bases). Trimming removed 0 bases at V and 7 bases at J, with 25 bases between. Germline V gene sequence: CDR1 LNHNV, CDR2 YYDKDF (reference sequence). There are 19 residues in the CDR3. As DNA, the CDR3 is TGTGCCACCAGCAGAGACCCCCGTCGGACAATTATTGTGGGGAATGAGCAGTTCTTC. Encoded protein: CATSRDPRRTIIVGNEQFF. The variable domain in full, completed from reference TRBV15 and TRBJ2-1, reads DAMVIQNPRYQVTQFGKPVTLSCSQTLNHNVMYWYQQKSSQAPKLLFHYYDKDFNNEADTPDNFQSRRPNTSFCFLDIRSPGLGDTAMYLCATSRDPRRTIIVGNEQFFGPGTRLTVL.

The V and J genes are TRBV2 and TRBJ1-3; TRBD1 matches 7 bases. Germline assignment: CDR1 SNHLY and CDR2 FYNNEI. The CDR3 sequence is 14 residues long. The ends lost 7 bases at V and 2 bases at J; junction bases unmatched: 5. DNA for the CDR3: TGTGCCAGCAAGAGGGACAGAGCTGGAAACACCATATATTTT. Protein product: CASKRDRAGNTIYF.

The chain has TRBV30 and TRBJ1-2; possibly TRBD1 for D (5 bases). CDR3 length: 13 amino acids. Trimming stripped 1 base from V and 4 bases from J, with 10 bases between. The V gene's germline CDR1 is GTSNPN and CDR2 SVGIG (reference sequence). In DNA, the CDR3 is TGTGCCTGGAGTGCAGGGATCGGCTATGGCTACACCTTC. It translates to CAWSAGIGYGYTF.

The chain uses TRBV6-5 and TRBJ2-7, with TRBD1 matching over 9 bases. There are 13 residues in the CDR3. Germline loops: CDR1 MNHEY, CDR2 SVGAGI. The V and J ends lost 7 bases and 7 bases, in that order; junction bases with no gene match: 8. CDR3 coding DNA: TGTGCCAGCAACTCACACAGGGGGCGGGAGCAGTACTTC. This sequence encodes CASNSHRGREQYF.

This rearrangement joins TRBV30 to TRBJ2-5; 8 bases are a match to TRBD2. CDR3 length: 14 residues. The V segment lost 0 bases and the J segment 2 bases; nucleotides outside the gene matches: 2. The V gene's germline CDR1 is GTSNPN and CDR2 SVGIG (reference sequence). The CDR3 reads CAWSVLAAQETQYF. The CDR3 nucleotides are TGTGCCTGGAGTGTACTAGCGGCACAAGAGACCCAGTACTTC.

The V gene is TRBV18, the J gene TRBJ1-1; TRBD1 matches at 11 bases. The CDR3 loop spans 15 amino acids. CDR1 and CDR2 (germline): KGHSH, LQKENI. J was trimmed by 3 bases and V by 5 bases; bases with no gene match: 5. The CDR3 DNA sequence: TGTGCCAGCTCAGGACAGGGGGCAAAGGACACTGAAGCTTTCTTT. Its translation: CASSGQGAKDTEAFF.

The chain couples TRBV5-4 to TRBJ2-1; D is unclear. This CDR3 region has 15 residues. Germline lookup yields CDR1 SGHNT and CDR2 YYREEE (reference sequence). With 4 bases removed from V and 0 bases from J, the gap between germline ends came to 11 bases. The CDR3 region has the DNA TGTGCCAGCAGCACCTCAGGTAGCTCCTACAATGAGCAGTTCTTC. The encoded protein is CASSTSGSSYNEQFF.

This sequence joins TRBV29-1 and TRBJ1-4; TRBD1 agrees at 9 bases. CDR3 length: 18 amino acids. Trimming took 4 bases from V and 0 from J; bases not matched to a gene: 12. From germline, CDR1 is SQVTM and CDR2 ANQGSEA. CDR3 nucleotides: TGCAGCGTTGGGCCCGGGACAGGGAGGAAGGCAACTAATGAAAAACTGTTTTTT. This translates into CSVGPGTGRKATNEKLFF. The variable domain in full, with the rest retrieved from reference TRBV29-1 and TRBJ1-4, is SAVISQKPSRDICQRGTSLTIQCQVDSQVTMMFWYRQQPGQSLTLIATANQGSEATYESGFVIDKFPISRPNLTFSTLTVSNMSPEDSSIYLCSVGPGTGRKATNEKLFFGSGTQLSVL.

V is TRBV4-1 and J is TRBJ1-5; 7 nucleotides line up with TRBD1. With 4 bases clipped from V and 6 bases from J, the junction kept 12 bases outside the gene matches. Germline V lookup: CDR1 MGHRA, CDR2 YSYEKL. This CDR3 spans 16 amino acids. CDR3: CASSLAGRGDGQPQHF. CDR3 coding DNA: TGCGCCAGCAGCCTGGCCGGCAGGGGGGACGGTCAGCCCCAGCATTTT.

This rearrangement joins TRBV7-2 to TRBJ1-2, with a tentative D call TRBD1 (5 bases). V gave up 5 bases and J gave up 1 base, with 8 bases separating them. The CDR3 sequence is 13 residues long. The germline V gene encodes CDR1 SGHTA and CDR2 FQGNSA. The CDR3 loop reads CASSAGLNYGYTF. CDR3 coding DNA: TGTGCCAGCAGCGCAGGGCTTAACTATGGCTACACCTTC.

This clone appeared a single time. The genes are TRBV10-2 and TRBJ2-7, with a possible D match to TRBD1 (6 bases). V was cut by 6 bases and J by 1 base, with 10 bases left in between. The CDR3 is 13 amino acids. The germline V gene has CDR1 WSHSY and CDR2 SAAADI. CDR3 nucleotides: TGCGCCAGCAGGGTACAGGGATCCTACGAGCAGTACTTC. It codes for CASRVQGSYEQYF.

Comments on this clone: The junction and the germline gene differ at one end; a read error may be behind it. V and J are TRBV5-8 and TRBJ1-5, with D unresolved. Germline CDR1 reads SGHTS; CDR2 reads YDEGEE. The CDR3 contains 12 residues. CDR3 protein: CASSLSIQPQHF. In DNA form, the CDR3 reads TGTGCCAGCAGCTTAAGCATTCAGCCCCAGCATTTT.

This chain joins TRBV2 and TRBJ2-5; the D gene is possibly TRBD1 (6 bases). With 7 bases removed from V and 2 bases from J, the gap between germline ends came to 17 bases. This CDR3 contains 15 residues. Germline V gene data show CDR1 as SNHLY and CDR2 as FYNNEI. CDR3 nucleotides: TGTGCCAGCACTATCATTTGGACAGAACAAGAGACCCAGTACTTC. Translated, it gives CASTIIWTEQETQYF.

This clone was detected only once. This chain uses TRBV9 with TRBJ1-4, with D possibly matching TRBD1 (6 bases). Trimming stripped 5 bases from V and 2 bases from J, with 10 bases between. Germline CDR1 and CDR2: SGDLS and YYNGEE. This CDR3 has 14 amino acids. As DNA, the CDR3 is TGTGCCAGCAGTCAAGGACAGACTAATGAAAAACTGTTTTTT. Translating gives CASSQGQTNEKLFF.

This chain connects TRBV5-8 to TRBJ1-6, with 7 bases lining up with TRBD1. This CDR3 has 14 amino acids. The V gene end was trimmed by 3 bases and the J gene end by 7 bases; junction bases not matched to a gene: 4. Germline CDR1 and CDR2: SGHTS and YDEGEE. The CDR3 region is CASSSQGGNSPLHF. The CDR3 nucleotides read TGTGCCAGCAGCTCTCAGGGGGGCAATTCACCCCTCCACTTT.

The CDR3 sequence is CASSPPWEETQYF. CDR3 in DNA: TGTGCCAGCAGCCCCCCGTGGGAGGAGACCCAGTACTTC. The genes are TRBV5-6 and TRBJ2-5, with a tentative D call TRBD2 (5 bases). CDR1 and CDR2 (germline): SGHDT, YYEEEE. The CDR3 has 13 residues. The V end lost 4 bases, the J end lost 5 bases, and 12 bases lay between the germline ends. The full variable domain, in which reference TRBV5-6 and TRBJ2-5 provide the parts outside the CDR3, is DAGVTQSPTHLIKTRGQQVTLRCSPKSGHDTVSWYQQALGQGPQFIFQYYEEEERQRGNFPDRFSGHQFPNYSSELNVNALLLGDSALYLCASSPPWEETQYFGPGTRLLVL.